Each of the 15 T cell receptor beta chains below was sequenced from the same sample in a study of blood T cell repertoires in COVID-19 (dated by TCRdb to about 2020). Libraries were built with the immunoSEQ multiplex PCR assay. Not all clones reach the TCRdb copy of this immuneACCESS table, which keeps in-frame sequences only. Checked studies attribute under half of the gap to unresolved V genes and leave the rest unexplained. For this sample there are 310,000 or so clones; nearly 90% appear just once. Of the sample, about 1.7% falls within the top ten clones. The sequenced sample consisted of PBMCs or T cells enriched from blood (not recorded which). Receptors originate from a woman aged 18 to 35 with acute COVID-19.

A single count supports this clone. The sample has other DNA sequences that encode this CDR3 too. The chain has TRBV28 and TRBJ2-1; 9 nucleotides agree with TRBD2. This CDR3 has 14 residues. Germline trimming cut 3 bases from V and 5 bases from J; bases unmatched to any gene: 2. Germline V CDR1 and CDR2: MDHEN, SYDVKM. CDR3 nucleotide sequence: TGTGCCAGCAGTTTGGCGGGGGGGGACAATGAGCAGTTCTTC. This gives the protein CASSLAGGDNEQFF.

The chain has TRBV7-8 and TRBJ1-5; no clear D. Trimming shortened V by 5 bases and J by 6 bases, and 14 bases separated the two germline ends. CDR3 length: 14 residues. Germline CDR1 is SGHVS and CDR2 is FQNEAQ. CDR3 bases: TGTGCCAGCAGCCCCTCGCGAGGGCCTCAGCCCCAGCATTTT. It encodes CASSPSRGPQPQHF.

V usage is TRBV19 and J usage is TRBJ2-6; TRBD1 matches 10 bases. This CDR3 spans 18 amino acids. J gave up 0 bases and V 7 bases, and 9 bases lay outside the gene matches. Germline V gives CDR1 LNHDA, CDR2 SQIVND (reference sequence). The CDR3 nucleotides are TGTGCCAGTATTGACTGGGACAGGGGCAACTCTGGGGCCAACGTCCTGACTTTC. Translation: CASIDWDRGNSGANVLTF. Full variable domain (remainder filled in from reference TRBV19 and TRBJ2-6): DGGITQSPKYLFRKEGQNVTLSCEQNLNHDAMYWYRQDPGQGLRLIYYSQIVNDFQKGDIAEGYSVSREKKESFPLTVTSAQKNPTAFYLCASIDWDRGNSGANVLTFGAGSRLTVL.

This sequence joins TRBV5-8 and TRBJ2-7, with 9 bases fitting TRBD2. This CDR3 is built from 15 residues. Germline CDR1 and CDR2: SGHTS and YDEGEE. V lost 4 bases and J lost 3; bases outside the gene matches: 8. CDR3 DNA: TGTGCCAGCAGCGACACTAGCGGGTGGAACTACGAGCAGTACTTC. Amino acids: CASSDTSGWNYEQYF.

V gene TRBV18 combines with J gene TRBJ2-3; perhaps TRBD2 as D (7 bases). Germline V gene data show CDR1 as KGHSH and CDR2 as LQKENI. This CDR3 is 15 amino acids long. V lost 5 bases to trimming and J lost 1 base, with 13 bases between them. CDR3 bases: TGTGCCAGCTCAAAACTAGGGGGGGGCACAGATACGCAGTATTTT. This translates into CASSKLGGGTDTQYF.

The rearrangement links TRBV11-2 to TRBJ1-1; D not resolved. CDR1 and CDR2 from the germline V gene are SGHAT and FQNNGV. With 0 bases removed from V and 10 bases from J, the gap between germline ends came to 9 bases. The CDR3 spans 12 residues. CDR3 protein: CASSLDSMVAFF. CDR3 DNA sequence: TGTGCCAGCAGCTTAGATTCTATGGTAGCTTTCTTT.

This chain uses TRBV7-9 with TRBJ1-1; D is undetermined. Trimming removed 4 bases from V and 3 bases from J, with 12 bases in between. Germline V gene sequence: CDR1 SEHNR, CDR2 FQNEAQ (reference sequence). The CDR3 covers 14 residues. The DNA for the CDR3 is TGTGCCAGCAGCTCGCCACATTTTTACACTGAAGCTTTCTTT. It encodes CASSSPHFYTEAFF. The whole variable domain, filled in from reference TRBV7-9 and TRBJ1-1, reads DTGVSQNPRHKITKRGQNVTFRCDPISEHNRLYWYRQTLGQGPEFLTYFQNEAQLEKSRLLSDRFSAERPKGSFSTLEIQRTEQGDSAMYLCASSSPHFYTEAFFGQGTRLTVV.

This chain connects TRBV5-6 to TRBJ2-7, with 12 bases identical to TRBD2. Germline V CDR1 and CDR2: SGHDT, YYEEEE. V dropped 4 bases and J dropped 5; count of bases not matched to a gene: 4. This CDR3 is 14 amino acids long. CDR3 region: CASSRGLAGDEQYF. The CDR3 bases are TGTGCCAGCAGCAGGGGACTAGCGGGCGACGAGCAGTACTTC.

This clone was seen just once. The V call is TRBV7-6, the J call TRBJ2-2, with TRBD2 as a possible D gene (6 bases). The germline V and J ends were trimmed by 5 bases and 0 bases, with 16 bases remaining between them. The CDR3 sequence is 17 residues long. Germline loops: CDR1 SGHVS, CDR2 FNYEAQ. Here the CDR3 reads CASSRELGGSNTGELFF. The CDR3 DNA is TGTGCCAGCAGCAGGGAACTTGGGGGGTCGAACACCGGGGAGCTGTTTTTT.

V is TRBV19 and J is TRBJ1-4; 9 bases fit TRBD1. The CDR3 covers 14 residues. The germline CDR1 and CDR2 sequences are LNHDA and SQIVND (reference sequence). V lost 4 bases to trimming and J lost 6 bases; unmatched junction nucleotides: 3. The CDR3 sequence: CASSKGQGYEKLFF. CDR3 nucleotide sequence: TGTGCCAGTAGTAAGGGACAGGGATATGAAAAACTGTTTTTT.

This chain joins TRBV9 and TRBJ2-3, with D unresolved. Germline CDR1 and CDR2: SGDLS and YYNGEE. V shed 3 bases and J shed 3 bases, with 11 bases lying between them. This CDR3 region has 14 residues. In DNA form, the CDR3 reads TGTGCCAGCAGCGCTGATCTGGCTACAGATACGCAGTATTTT. Translating gives CASSADLATDTQYF. Combining the CDR3 with reference TRBV9 and TRBJ2-3 gives the whole variable domain DSGVTQTPKHLITATGQRVTLRCSPRSGDLSVYWYQQSLDQGLQFLIQYYNGEERAKGNILERFSAQQFPDLHSELNLSSLELGDSALYFCASSADLATDTQYFGPGTRLTVL.

In this sample, this clone turned up once. The chain's CDR3 is CASSSRAWDKGNNSPLHF. The DNA for the CDR3 is TGCGCCAGCAGCTCCCGAGCGTGGGACAAGGGAAATAATTCACCCCTCCACTTT. V and J are TRBV5-1 and TRBJ1-6, with D perhaps TRBD1 (6 bases). Germline assignment: CDR1 SGHRS and CDR2 YFSETQ. V shed 3 bases and J shed 5 bases, with 21 bases lying between them. This CDR3 spans 18 amino acids. The full variable domain, its missing parts supplied by reference TRBV5-1 and TRBJ1-6, is KAGVTQTPRYLIKTRGQQVTLSCSPISGHRSVSWYQQTPGQGLQFLFEYFSETQRNKGNFPGRFSGRQFSNSRSEMNVSTLELGDSALYLCASSSRAWDKGNNSPLHFGNGTRLTVT.

This chain joins TRBV27 and TRBJ2-7, with 11 bases identical to TRBD2. The CDR3 loop spans 16 amino acids. V shed 2 bases, J shed 1 base, and the junction held 4 bases outside the gene matches. Germline V lookup: CDR1 MNHEY, CDR2 SMNVEV (reference sequence). CDR3 region: CASSLASGRRSYEQYF. CDR3 sequence (DNA): TGTGCCAGCAGTTTAGCTAGCGGGAGGAGGTCCTACGAGCAGTACTTC.

The genes are TRBV7-6 and TRBJ2-3; a possible D gene is TRBD2 (6 bases). V lost 1 base and J 4 bases, leaving 18 bases between the germline ends. Germline lookup yields CDR1 SGHVS and CDR2 FNYEAQ. The CDR3 covers 17 residues. The CDR3 coding sequence is TGTGCCAGCAGCTTAGGCCTACTAGCATTAGGCTCAGATACGCAGTATTTT. Translated, it gives CASSLGLLALGSDTQYF.

A single count supports this clone. J is TRBJ2-5 and V is TRBV28, with D tentatively TRBD2 (7 bases). The CDR3 spans 14 residues. The germline gives CDR1 MDHEN, CDR2 SYDVKM. V dropped 7 bases and J dropped 5 bases, with 17 bases sitting between them. CDR3 residues: CASNEGGSGETQYF. In nucleotides, the CDR3 is TGTGCCAGCAATGAGGGGGGGAGTGGTGAGACCCAGTACTTC.